This T cell receptor beta chain was identified during a study of shared clonotypes between healthy human individuals. The naive CD8 subset, CD45RO-negative cells positively selected for CCR7, excluded terminally differentiated effector memory CD45RA+ cells. The protocol was immunoSEQ multiplex PCR, while the TCRdb copy is restricted to in-frame clones and leaves out a portion. The table lists roughly 590,000 clones, roughly 96% of them singletons, with around 0.097% in the top ten. As regards this clone: Its antigen remains unknown.

Study results and limitations: Across subsets, estimated richness was generally greater for naive than for memory populations.

Trimming took off 2 bases at V and 4 bases at J, with 14 bases between the two ends. The CDR3 spans 14 residues. Germline loops: CDR1 SQVTM, CDR2 ANQGSEA. The specimen was naive CD8+ T cells sorted from blood. The rearrangement uses TRBV29-1 and TRBJ2-5; D tentatively reads TRBD1 or TRBD2 (7 bases each). The TCR originated in a woman in her 30s in good health. In nucleotides, the CDR3 is TGCAGCGTTGAATACAGGGGAGGGCGAGAGACCCAGTACTTC. Protein: CSVEYRGGRETQYF.